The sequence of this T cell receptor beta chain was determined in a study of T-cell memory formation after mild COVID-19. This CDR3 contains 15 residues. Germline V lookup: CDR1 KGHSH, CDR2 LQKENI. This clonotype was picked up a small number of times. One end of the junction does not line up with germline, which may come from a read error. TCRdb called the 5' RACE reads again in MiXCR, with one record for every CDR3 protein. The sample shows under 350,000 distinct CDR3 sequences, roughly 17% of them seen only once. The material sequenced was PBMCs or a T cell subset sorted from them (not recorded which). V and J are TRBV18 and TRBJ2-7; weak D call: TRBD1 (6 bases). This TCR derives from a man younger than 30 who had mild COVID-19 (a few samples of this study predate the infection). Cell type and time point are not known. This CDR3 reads CASSPLDRPGYEQYF. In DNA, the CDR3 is TGTGCCAGCTCTCCACTGGACAGACCTGGCTACGAGCAGTACTTC.